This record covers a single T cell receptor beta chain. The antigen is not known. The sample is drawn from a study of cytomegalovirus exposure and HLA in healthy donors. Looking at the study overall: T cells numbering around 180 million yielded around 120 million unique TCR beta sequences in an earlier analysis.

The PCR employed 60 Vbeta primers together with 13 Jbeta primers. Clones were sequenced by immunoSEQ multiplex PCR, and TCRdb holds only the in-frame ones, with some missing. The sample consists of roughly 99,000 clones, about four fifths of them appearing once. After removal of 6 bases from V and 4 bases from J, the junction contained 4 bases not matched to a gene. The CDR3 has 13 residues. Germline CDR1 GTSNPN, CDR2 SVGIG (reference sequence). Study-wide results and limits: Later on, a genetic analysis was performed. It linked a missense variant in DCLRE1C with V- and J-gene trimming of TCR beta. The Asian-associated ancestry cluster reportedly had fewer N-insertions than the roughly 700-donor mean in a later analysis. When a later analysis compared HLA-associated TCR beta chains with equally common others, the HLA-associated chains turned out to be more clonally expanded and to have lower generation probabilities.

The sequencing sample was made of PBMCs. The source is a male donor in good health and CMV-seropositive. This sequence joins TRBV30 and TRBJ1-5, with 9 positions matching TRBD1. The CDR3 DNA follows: TGTGCCTGCTCGGGACAGGGTAATCAGCCCCAGCATTTT. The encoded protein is CACSGQGNQPQHF.